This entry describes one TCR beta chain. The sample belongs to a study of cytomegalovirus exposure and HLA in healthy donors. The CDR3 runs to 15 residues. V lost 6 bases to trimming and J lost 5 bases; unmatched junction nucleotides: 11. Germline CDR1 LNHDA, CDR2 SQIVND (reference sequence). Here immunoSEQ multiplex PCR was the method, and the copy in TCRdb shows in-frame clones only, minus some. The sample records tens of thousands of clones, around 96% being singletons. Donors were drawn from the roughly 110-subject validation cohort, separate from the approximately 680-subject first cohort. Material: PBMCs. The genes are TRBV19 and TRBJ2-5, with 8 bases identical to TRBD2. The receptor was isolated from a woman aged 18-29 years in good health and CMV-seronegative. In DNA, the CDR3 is TGTGCCAGTAGGGATGGAACGGGGGGGCGGGAGACCCAGTACTTC. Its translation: CASRDGTGGRETQYF.